These T cell receptor beta chains were read from a single sample in a study of CXCR3-negative and CXCR3-positive naive CD8 T cells. TCRdb reworked the 5' RACE reads into one entry per CDR3 protein, no DNA. The sample has tens of thousands of distinct CDR3 sequences. Input material: naive CXCR3- CD8+ T cells from blood. The receptor source for this set is a human donor in good health. Some clones in this sample may be carry-over from other donors' samples. The CDR3 runs from the conserved cysteine through the conserved F or W. Size is stated for part of the rows, as once, few or many counts, or as a class when the clone is expanded.

clone size	CDR3 length	V gene	J gene	CDR3 protein
-	15	TRBV12-3/TRBV12-4	TRBJ2-3	CASSLLVELTDTQYF
-	14	TRBV12-3/TRBV12-4	TRBJ2-3	CASRSSRSTDTQYF
-	12	TRBV25-1	TRBJ2-7	CASSDGSYEQYF
-	16	TRBV7-3	TRBJ1-5	CASSQSGLQRNQPQHF
medium-sized	15	TRBV4-3	TRBJ1-2	CASSQDLQGGDGYTF
-	15	TRBV7-9	TRBJ1-2	CASSDPQDINYGYTF
-	13	TRBV24-1	TRBJ1-4	CATMDSDNEKLFF
-	16	TRBV25-1	TRBJ2-2	CASSEYTGGNTGELFF
-	15	TRBV6-1	TRBJ2-6	CASSVYDSGANVLTF
-	17	TRBV12-3/TRBV12-4	TRBJ2-3	CASSFSGVTPTSDTQYF
-	17	TRBV5-1	TRBJ2-3	CASSLGEWDRGTDTQYF
-	14	TRBV29-1	TRBJ2-2	CSVEGAGATGELFF
-	16	TRBV3-1	TRBJ2-7	CASSQASGITSYEQYF
-	19	TRBV20-1	TRBJ1-6	CSATGQRGVHSSYNSPLHF
-	16	TRBV21-1	TRBJ1-2	CASSKRDRGPSYGYTF
-	16	TRBV7-2	TRBJ2-1	CASSLPTSGGYNEQFF
-	15	TRBV7-9	TRBJ2-1	CASSLSEKTSVGQFF
-	16	TRBV6-5	TRBJ1-6	CASSYDSGPRNSPLHF
-	14	TRBV6-5	TRBJ2-3	CASSYSASTDTQYF
-	16	TRBV6-6	TRBJ2-2	CASSSLAQGITGELFF
-	12	TRBV20-1	TRBJ1-1	CSARAGPTVDFF
-	12	TRBV29-1	TRBJ2-2	CMGQGVTGELFF
-	14	TRBV5-5	TRBJ1-1	CASSLVRLNTEAFF